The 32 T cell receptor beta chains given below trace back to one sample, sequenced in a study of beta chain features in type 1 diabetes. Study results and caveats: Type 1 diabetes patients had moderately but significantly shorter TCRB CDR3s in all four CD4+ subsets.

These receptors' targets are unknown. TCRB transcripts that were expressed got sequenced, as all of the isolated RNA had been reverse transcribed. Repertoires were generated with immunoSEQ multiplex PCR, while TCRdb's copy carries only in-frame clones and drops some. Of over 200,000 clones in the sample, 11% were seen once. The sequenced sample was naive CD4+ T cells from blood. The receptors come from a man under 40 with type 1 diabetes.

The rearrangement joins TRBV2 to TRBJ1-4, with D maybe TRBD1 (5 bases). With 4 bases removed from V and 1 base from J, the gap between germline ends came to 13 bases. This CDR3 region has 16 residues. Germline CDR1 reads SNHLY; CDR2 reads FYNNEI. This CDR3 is CASSGGEGRTNEKLFF. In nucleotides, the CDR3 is TGTGCCAGCAGTGGGGGGGAAGGAAGAACTAATGAAAAACTGTTTTTT.

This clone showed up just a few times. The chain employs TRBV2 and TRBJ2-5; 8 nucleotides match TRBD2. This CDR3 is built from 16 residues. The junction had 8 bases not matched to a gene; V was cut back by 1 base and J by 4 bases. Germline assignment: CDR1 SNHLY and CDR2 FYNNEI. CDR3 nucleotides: TGTGCCAGCAGTGAAGGGATAGCGGGGCCTCTAGAGACCCAGTACTTC. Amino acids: CASSEGIAGPLETQYF. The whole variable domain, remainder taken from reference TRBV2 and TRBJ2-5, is EPEVTQTPSHQVTQMGQEVILRCVPISNHLYFYWYRQILGQKVEFLVSFYNNEISEKSEIFDDQFSVERPDGSNFTLKIRSTKLEDSAMYFCASSEGIAGPLETQYFGPGTRLLVL.

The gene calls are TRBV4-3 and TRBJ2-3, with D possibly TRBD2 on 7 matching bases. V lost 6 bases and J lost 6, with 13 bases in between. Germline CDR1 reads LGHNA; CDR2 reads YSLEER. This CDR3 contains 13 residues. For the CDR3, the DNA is TGCGCCAGCAGTCCTGAGGGGGGGGATACGCAGTATTTT. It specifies CASSPEGGDTQYF.

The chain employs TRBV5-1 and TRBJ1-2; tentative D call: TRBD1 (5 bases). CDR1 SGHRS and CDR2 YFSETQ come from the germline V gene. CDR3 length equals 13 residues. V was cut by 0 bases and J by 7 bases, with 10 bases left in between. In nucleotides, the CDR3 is TGCGCCAGCAGCTTGGACGGGGGTGCTGGCTACACCTTC. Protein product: CASSLDGGAGYTF.

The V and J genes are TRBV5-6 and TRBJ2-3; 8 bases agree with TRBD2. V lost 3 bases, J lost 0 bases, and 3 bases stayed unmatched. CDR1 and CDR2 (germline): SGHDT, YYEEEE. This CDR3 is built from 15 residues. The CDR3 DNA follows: TGTGCCAGCAGCTCCCGGGGGGGCAGCACAGATACGCAGTATTTT. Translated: CASSSRGGSTDTQYF.

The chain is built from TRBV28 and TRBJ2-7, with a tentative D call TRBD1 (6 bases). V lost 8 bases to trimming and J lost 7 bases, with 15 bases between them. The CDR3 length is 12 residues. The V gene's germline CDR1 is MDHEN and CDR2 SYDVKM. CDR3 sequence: CASAPGVQEQYF. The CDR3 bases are TGTGCCAGCGCCCCAGGGGTGCAAGAGCAGTACTTC.

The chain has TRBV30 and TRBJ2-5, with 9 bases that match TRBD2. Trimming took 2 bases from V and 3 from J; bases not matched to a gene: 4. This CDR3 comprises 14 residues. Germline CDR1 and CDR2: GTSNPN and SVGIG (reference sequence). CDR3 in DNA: TGTGCCTGGAGTAGGGGCGGGGGGGAAGAGACCCAGTACTTC. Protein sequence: CAWSRGGGEETQYF. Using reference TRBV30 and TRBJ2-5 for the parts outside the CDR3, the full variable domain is SQTIHQWPATLVQPVGSPLSLECTVEGTSNPNLYWYRQAAGRGLQLLFYSVGIGQISSEVPQNLSASRPQDRQFILSSKKLLLSDSGFYLCAWSRGGGEETQYFGPGTRLLVL.

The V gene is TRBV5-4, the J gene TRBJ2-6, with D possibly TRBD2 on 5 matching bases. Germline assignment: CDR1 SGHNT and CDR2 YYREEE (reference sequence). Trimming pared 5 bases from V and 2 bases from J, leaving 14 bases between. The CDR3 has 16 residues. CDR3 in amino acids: CASSNLTGTGANVLTF. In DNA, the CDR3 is TGTGCCAGCAGTAATCTTACGGGGACTGGGGCCAACGTCCTGACTTTC. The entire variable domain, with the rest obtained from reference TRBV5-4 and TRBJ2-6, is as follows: ETGVTQSPTHLIKTRGQQVTLRCSSQSGHNTVSWYQQALGQGPQFIFQYYREEENGRGNFPPRFSGLQFPNYSSELNVNALELDDSALYLCASSNLTGTGANVLTFGAGSRLTVL.

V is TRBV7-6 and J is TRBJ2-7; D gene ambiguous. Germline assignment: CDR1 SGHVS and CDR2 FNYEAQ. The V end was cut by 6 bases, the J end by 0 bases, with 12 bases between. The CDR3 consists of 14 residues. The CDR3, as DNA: TGTGCCAGCAGTCCAAACGCGGACTCCTACGAGCAGTACTTC. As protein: CASSPNADSYEQYF.

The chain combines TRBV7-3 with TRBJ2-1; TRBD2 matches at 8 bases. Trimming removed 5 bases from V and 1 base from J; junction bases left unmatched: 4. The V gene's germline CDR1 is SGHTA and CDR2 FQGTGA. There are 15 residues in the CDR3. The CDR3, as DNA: TGTGCCAGCAGCGAAATAGCGGGGTCCTACAATGAGCAGTTCTTC. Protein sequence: CASSEIAGSYNEQFF.

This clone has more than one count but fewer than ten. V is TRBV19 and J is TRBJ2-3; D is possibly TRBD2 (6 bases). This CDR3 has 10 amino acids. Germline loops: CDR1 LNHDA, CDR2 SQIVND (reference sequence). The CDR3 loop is CPRRRASQYF. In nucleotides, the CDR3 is TGTCCTCGAAGGAGGGCCTCGCAGTATTTT.

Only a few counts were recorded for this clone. CDR3 coding DNA: TGTGCCTGGAGTCCATGGACTGCTACCTGGCCCCAGCATTTT. It yields the protein CAWSPWTATWPQHF. The chain links TRBV30 to TRBJ1-5, with no clear D. The V and J ends lost 2 bases and 9 bases respectively, with 17 bases between them. CDR3 length: 14 residues. Germline V gene data show CDR1 as GTSNPN and CDR2 as SVGIG (reference sequence).

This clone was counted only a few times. CDR3: CASSLEKTTGEQFF. DNA of the CDR3: TGTGCCAGCAGTTTAGAGAAGACCACGGGTGAGCAGTTCTTC. The chain is built from TRBV27 and TRBJ2-1; no reliable D call. Looked up from germline, CDR1 is MNHEY and CDR2 is SMNVEV (reference sequence). The CDR3 runs to 14 residues. The V end was cut by 2 bases, the J end by 9 bases, with 14 bases between.

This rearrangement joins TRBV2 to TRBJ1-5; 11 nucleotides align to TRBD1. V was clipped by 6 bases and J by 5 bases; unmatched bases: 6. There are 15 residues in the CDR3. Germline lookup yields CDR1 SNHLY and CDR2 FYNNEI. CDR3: CASRTGTGGHQPQHF. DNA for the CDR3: TGTGCCAGCAGGACCGGGACAGGGGGGCATCAGCCCCAGCATTTT.

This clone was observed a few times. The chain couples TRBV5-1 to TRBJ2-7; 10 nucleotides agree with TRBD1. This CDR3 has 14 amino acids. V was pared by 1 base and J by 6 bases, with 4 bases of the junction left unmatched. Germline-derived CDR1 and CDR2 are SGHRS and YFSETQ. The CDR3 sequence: CASSLWDRGGEQYF. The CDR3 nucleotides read TGCGCCAGCAGCTTGTGGGACAGGGGCGGCGAGCAGTACTTC.

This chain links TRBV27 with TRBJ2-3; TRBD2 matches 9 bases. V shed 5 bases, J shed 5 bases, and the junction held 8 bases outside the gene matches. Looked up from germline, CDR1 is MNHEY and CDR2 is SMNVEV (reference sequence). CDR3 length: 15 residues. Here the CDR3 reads CASSRGSSGGDTQYF. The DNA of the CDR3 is TGTGCCAGCAGTCGGGGCAGTAGCGGGGGAGATACGCAGTATTTT.

CDR3 coding DNA: TGTGCCAGCAGCTATTCTGAAGCTTTCTTT. Its protein product is CASSYSEAFF. V usage is TRBV28 and J usage is TRBJ1-1; D is unresolved. The CDR3 has 10 residues. V lost 6 bases to trimming and J lost 6 bases, with 5 bases between them. Germline V gives CDR1 MDHEN, CDR2 SYDVKM.

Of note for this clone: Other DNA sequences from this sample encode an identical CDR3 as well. This CDR3 reads CASSLGQFNEKLFF. In nucleotides, the CDR3 is TGTGCCAGCAGTCTAGGACAGTTCAATGAAAAACTGTTTTTT. This chain links TRBV28 with TRBJ1-4, with D possibly being TRBD1 (6 bases). CDR3 length: 14 amino acids. Germline V gives CDR1 MDHEN, CDR2 SYDVKM. The ends were cut back, 5 bases at V and 5 bases at J, with 12 bases in the middle.

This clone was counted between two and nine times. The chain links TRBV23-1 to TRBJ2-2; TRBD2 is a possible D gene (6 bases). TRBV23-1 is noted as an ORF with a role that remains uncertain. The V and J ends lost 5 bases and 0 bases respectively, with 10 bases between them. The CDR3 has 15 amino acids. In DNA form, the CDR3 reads TGCGCCAGCAGTTTCCTAGCGCCGAACACCGGGGAGCTGTTTTTT. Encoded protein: CASSFLAPNTGELFF.

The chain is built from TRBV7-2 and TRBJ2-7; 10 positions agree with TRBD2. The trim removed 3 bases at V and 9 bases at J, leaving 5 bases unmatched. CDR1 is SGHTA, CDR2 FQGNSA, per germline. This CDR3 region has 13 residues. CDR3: CASSLTTSGAQYF. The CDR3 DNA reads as TGTGCCAGCAGCTTGACAACTAGCGGGGCGCAGTACTTC.

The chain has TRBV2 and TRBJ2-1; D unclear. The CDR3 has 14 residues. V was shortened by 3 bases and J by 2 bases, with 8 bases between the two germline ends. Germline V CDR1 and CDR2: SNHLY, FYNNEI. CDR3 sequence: CASSETLAYNEQFF. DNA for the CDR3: TGTGCCAGCAGTGAGACTTTGGCCTACAATGAGCAGTTCTTC.

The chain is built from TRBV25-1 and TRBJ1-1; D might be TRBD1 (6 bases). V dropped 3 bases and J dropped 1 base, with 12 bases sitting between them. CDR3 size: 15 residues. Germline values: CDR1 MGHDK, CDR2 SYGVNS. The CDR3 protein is CASSEAGAGNTEAFF. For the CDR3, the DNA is TGTGCCAGCAGTGAGGCAGGGGCTGGGAACACTGAAGCTTTCTTT.

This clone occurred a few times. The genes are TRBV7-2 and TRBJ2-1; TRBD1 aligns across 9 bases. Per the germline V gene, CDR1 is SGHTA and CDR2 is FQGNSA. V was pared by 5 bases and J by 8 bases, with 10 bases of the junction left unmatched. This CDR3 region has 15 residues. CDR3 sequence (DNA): TGTGCCAGCAGCCCTTTCGGACAGGGGTCGGATGAGCAGTTCTTC. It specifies CASSPFGQGSDEQFF.

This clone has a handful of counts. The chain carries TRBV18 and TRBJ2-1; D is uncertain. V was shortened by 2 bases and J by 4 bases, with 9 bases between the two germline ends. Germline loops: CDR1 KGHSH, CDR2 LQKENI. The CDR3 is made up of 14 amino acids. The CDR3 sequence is CASSPEARYNEQFF. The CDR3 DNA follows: TGTGCCAGCTCACCAGAAGCGCGGTACAATGAGCAGTTCTTC.

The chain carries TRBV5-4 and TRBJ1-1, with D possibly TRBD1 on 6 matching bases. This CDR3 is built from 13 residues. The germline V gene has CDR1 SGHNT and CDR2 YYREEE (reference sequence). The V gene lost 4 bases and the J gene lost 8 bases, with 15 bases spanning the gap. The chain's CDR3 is CASSPGQFLEAFF. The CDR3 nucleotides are TGTGCCAGCAGCCCCGGACAGTTTCTCGAAGCTTTCTTT.

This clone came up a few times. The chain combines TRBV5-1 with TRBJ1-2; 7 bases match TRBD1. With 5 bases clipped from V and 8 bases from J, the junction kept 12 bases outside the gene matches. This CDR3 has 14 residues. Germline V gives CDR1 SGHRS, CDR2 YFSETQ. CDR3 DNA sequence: TGCGCCAGCAGGGTGACAGGGTCAGAGAACGGCTACACCTTC. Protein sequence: CASRVTGSENGYTF.

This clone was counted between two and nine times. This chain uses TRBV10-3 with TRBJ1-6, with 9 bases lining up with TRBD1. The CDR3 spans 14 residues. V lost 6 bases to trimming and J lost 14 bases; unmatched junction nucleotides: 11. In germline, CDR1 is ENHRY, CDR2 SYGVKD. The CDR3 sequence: CAIRKGQGLSALHF. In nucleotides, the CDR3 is TGTGCCATCAGGAAGGGACAGGGTTTGAGTGCCCTCCACTTT.

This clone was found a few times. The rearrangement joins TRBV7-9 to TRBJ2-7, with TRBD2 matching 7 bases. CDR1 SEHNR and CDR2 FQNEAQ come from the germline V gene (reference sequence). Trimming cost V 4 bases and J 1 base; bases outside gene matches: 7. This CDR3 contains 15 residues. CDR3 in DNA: TGTGCCAGCAGCTCAGCGTGGGGGGGTTCCTACGAGCAGTACTTC. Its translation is CASSSAWGGSYEQYF.

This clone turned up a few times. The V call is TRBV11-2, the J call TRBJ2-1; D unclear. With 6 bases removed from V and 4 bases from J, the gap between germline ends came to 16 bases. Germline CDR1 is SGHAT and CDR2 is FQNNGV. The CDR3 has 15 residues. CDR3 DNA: TGTGCCAGCAGGGGCCTGACGCGTCAATACAATGAGCAGTTCTTC. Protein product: CASRGLTRQYNEQFF.

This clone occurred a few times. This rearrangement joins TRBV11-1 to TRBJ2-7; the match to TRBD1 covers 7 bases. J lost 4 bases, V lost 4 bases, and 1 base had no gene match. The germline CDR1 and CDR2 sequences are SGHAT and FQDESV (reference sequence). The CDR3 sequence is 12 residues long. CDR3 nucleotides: TGTGCCAGCAGCTGGGGACAGTACGAGCAGTACTTC. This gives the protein CASSWGQYEQYF.

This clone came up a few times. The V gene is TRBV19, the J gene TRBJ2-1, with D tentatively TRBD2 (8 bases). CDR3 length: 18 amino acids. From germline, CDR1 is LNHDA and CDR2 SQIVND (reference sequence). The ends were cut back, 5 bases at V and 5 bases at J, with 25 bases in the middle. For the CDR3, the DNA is TGTGCCAGTAGTGGCCCCGGGGGGGACAGACAAAGGCACAATGAGCAGTTCTTC. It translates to CASSGPGGDRQRHNEQFF.

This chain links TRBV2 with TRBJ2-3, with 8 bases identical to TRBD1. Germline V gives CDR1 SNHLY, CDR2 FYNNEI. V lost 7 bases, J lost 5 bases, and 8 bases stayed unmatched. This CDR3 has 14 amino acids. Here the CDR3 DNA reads TGTGCCAGCAATGGGCAGGGGGCGGAAGATACGCAGTATTTT. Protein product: CASNGQGAEDTQYF.